Reported below is one T cell receptor (beta chain). The data derive from a study of immune heterogeneity within non-small cell lung tumors. Bulk tumor genomic DNA was the template, and each sample received around 650 ng. During surgery, several far-apart biopsies were obtained from every primary tumor. Untreated, newly diagnosed non-small cell lung cancer patients underwent curative surgery. V lost 1 base and J 5 bases, leaving 11 bases between the germline ends. Germline values: CDR1 MNHNS, CDR2 SASEGT. This CDR3 has 14 residues. TCR beta CDR3 regions came from multiplex PCR with 32 forward V and 13 reverse J primers. MiXCR, run by TCRdb on the multiplex PCR reads, gives a single entry per CDR3 protein. The table has approximately 6,100 distinct CDR3 sequences, less than 20% seen once.

The gene calls are TRBV6-1 and TRBJ2-5, with D unclear. The source is a man in his forties with non-small cell lung cancer. Source material: lung tumor tissue. The CDR3 is CASSEDLFPETQYF. Written as DNA, the CDR3 is TGTGCCAGCAGTGAAGACCTATTCCCGGAGACCCAGTACTTC.